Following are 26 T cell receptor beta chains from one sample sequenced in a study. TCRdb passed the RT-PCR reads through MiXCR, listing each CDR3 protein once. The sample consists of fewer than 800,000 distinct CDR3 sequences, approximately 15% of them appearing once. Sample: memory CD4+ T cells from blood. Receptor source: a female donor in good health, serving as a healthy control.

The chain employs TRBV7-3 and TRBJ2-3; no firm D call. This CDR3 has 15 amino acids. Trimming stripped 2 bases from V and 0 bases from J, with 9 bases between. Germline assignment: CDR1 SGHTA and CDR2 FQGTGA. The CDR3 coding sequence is TGTGCCAGCAGCTTATCACCAGTGAGCACAGATACGCAGTATTTT. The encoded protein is CASSLSPVSTDTQYF.

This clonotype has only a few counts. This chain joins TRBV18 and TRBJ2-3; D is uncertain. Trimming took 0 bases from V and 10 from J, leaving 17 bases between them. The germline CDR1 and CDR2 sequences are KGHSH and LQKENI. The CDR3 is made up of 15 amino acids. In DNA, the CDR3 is TGTGCCAGCTCACCACCGGGTGGGTCGAGTTTCGCGCAGTATTTT. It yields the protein CASSPPGGSSFAQYF.

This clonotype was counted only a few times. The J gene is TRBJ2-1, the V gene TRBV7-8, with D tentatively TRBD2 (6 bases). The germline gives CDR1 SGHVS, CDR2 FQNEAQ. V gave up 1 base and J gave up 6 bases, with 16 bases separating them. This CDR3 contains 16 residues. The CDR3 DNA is TGTGCCAGCAGCTTAGTCTGGCAGGGAGGAGCCAATGAGCAGTTCTTC. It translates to CASSLVWQGGANEQFF.

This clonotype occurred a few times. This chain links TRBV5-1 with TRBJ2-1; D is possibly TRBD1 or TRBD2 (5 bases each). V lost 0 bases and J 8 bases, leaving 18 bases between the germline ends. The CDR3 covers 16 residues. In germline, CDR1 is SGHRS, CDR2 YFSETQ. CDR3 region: CASSLDGQVGADEQFF. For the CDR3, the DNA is TGCGCCAGCAGCTTGGATGGTCAAGTCGGGGCCGATGAGCAGTTCTTC. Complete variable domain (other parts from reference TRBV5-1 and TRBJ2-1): KAGVTQTPRYLIKTRGQQVTLSCSPISGHRSVSWYQQTPGQGLQFLFEYFSETQRNKGNFPGRFSGRQFSNSRSEMNVSTLELGDSALYLCASSLDGQVGADEQFFGPGTRLTVL.

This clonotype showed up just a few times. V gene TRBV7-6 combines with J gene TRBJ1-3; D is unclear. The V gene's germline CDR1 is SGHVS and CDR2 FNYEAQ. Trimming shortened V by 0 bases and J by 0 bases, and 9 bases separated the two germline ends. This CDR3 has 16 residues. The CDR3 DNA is TGTGCCAGCAGCTTAGCGTCTCCAAGCTCTGGAAACACCATATATTTT. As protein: CASSLASPSSGNTIYF.

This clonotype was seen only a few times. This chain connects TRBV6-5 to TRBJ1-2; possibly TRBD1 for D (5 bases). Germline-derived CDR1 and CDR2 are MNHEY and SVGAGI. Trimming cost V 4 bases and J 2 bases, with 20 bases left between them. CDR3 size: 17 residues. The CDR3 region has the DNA TGTGCCAGCAGTTCCACGGCGGGGCAGGGACGAAACTATGGCTACACCTTC. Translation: CASSSTAGQGRNYGYTF.

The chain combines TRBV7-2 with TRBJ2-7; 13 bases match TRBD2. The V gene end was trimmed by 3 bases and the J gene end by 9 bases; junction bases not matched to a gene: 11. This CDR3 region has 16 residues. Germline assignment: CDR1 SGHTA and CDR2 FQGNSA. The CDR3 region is CASSLGLAGSRSGQYF. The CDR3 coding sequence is TGTGCCAGCAGCTTGGGACTAGCGGGATCCCGGTCGGGGCAGTACTTC.

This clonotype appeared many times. The CDR3: CASSFGRQETQYF. CDR3 DNA sequence: TGTGCCAGCAGCTTTGGAAGGCAAGAGACCCAGTACTTC. The chain carries TRBV5-6 and TRBJ2-5; D not resolved. Germline assignment: CDR1 SGHDT and CDR2 YYEEEE. This CDR3 is 13 amino acids long. Trimming removed 2 bases from V and 2 bases from J, with 7 bases in between.

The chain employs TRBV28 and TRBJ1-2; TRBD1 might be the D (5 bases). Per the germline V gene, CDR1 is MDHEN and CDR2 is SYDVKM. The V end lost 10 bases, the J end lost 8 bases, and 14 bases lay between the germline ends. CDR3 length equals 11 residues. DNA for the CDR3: TGTGCCACACATATTGGGGGGGGCTACACCTTC. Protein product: CATHIGGGYTF.

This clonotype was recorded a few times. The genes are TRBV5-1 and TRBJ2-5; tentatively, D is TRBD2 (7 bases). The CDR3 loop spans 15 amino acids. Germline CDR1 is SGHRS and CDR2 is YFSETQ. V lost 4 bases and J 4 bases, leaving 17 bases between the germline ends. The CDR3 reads CASSPWEGVVETQYF. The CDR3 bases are TGCGCCAGCAGCCCCTGGGAGGGGGTCGTAGAGACCCAGTACTTC.

The CDR3, as DNA: TGTGCCAGCAGCTCCGGGACTAGCGGGAGGCCCGACCGGGGGACCCAGTACTTC. This sequence encodes CASSSGTSGRPDRGTQYF. The J gene is TRBJ2-5, the V gene TRBV6-6; 15 bases line up with TRBD2. CDR3 length: 18 residues. V was pared by 6 bases and J by 7 bases, with 15 bases of the junction left unmatched. Germline values: CDR1 MNHNY, CDR2 SVGAGI (reference sequence).

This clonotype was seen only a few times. The chain's CDR3 is CASSLGGTSGTGELFF. The CDR3 bases are TGCGCCAGCAGCTTGGGTGGGACTAGCGGCACCGGGGAGCTGTTTTTT. V gene TRBV5-1 combines with J gene TRBJ2-2; 11 nucleotides line up with TRBD2. CDR1 is SGHRS and CDR2 is YFSETQ in the germline V gene. J lost 4 bases, V lost 0 bases, and 2 bases had no gene match. This CDR3 has 16 amino acids.

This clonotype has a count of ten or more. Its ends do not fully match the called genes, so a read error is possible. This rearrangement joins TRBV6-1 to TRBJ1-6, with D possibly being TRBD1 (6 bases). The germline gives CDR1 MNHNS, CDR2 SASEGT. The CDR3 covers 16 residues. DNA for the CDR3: TGTGCCAGCATGTGGGCGGCCACCCAGGGGAATTCGCCCCTCCACTTT. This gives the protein CASMWAATQGNSPLHF.

Here the CDR3 DNA reads TGTGCCACCAGTGACCACTTCAACACCGGGGAGCTGTTTTTT. Protein sequence: CATSDHFNTGELFF. V usage is TRBV24-1 and J usage is TRBJ2-2; D not certain. Per germline, CDR1 KGHDR and CDR2 SFDVKD. This CDR3 region has 14 residues. The ends were cut back, 4 bases at V and 2 bases at J, with 7 bases in the middle.

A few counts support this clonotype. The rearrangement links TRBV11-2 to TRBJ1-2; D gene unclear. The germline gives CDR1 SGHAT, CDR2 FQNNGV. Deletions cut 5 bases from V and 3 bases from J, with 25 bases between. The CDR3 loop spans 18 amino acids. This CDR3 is CASSHGPRTAIRDYGYTF. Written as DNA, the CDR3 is TGTGCCAGCAGCCACGGACCACGAACCGCTATAAGGGACTATGGCTACACCTTC.

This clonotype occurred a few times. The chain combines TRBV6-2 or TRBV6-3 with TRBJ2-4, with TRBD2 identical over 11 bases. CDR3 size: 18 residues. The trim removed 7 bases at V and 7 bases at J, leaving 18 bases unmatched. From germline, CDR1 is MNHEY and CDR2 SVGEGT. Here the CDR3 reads CASTTPGLAGGRWNIQYF. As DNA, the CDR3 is TGTGCCAGCACAACGCCCGGACTAGCGGGCGGTCGGTGGAACATTCAGTACTTC.

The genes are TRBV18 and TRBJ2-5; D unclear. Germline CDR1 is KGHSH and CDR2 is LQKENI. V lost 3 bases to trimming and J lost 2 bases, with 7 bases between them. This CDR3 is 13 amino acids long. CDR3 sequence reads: CASSPDLQETQYF. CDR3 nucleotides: TGTGCCAGCTCACCGGACCTACAAGAGACCCAGTACTTC.

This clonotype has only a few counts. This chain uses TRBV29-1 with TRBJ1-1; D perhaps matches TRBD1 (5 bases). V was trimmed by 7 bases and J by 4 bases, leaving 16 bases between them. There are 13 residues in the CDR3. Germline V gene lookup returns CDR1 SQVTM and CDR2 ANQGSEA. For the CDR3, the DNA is TGCAGCGCCTGGGGGGTGGGAGGCACTGAAGCTTTCTTT. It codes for CSAWGVGGTEAFF.

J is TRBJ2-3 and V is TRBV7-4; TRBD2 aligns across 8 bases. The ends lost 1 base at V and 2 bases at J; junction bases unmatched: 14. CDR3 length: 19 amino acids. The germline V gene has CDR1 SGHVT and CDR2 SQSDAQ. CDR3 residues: CASSLVSGKRECHTDTQYF. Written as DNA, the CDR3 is TGTGCCAGCAGCTTAGTGAGCGGAAAGCGGGAGTGTCACACAGATACGCAGTATTTT.

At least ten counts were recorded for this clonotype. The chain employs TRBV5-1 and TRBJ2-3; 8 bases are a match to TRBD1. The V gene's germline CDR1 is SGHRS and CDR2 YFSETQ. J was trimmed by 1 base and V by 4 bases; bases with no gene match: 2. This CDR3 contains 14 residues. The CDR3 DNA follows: TGCGCCAGCAGCCAGGGGGCAGGCACAGATACGCAGTATTTT. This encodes CASSQGAGTDTQYF.

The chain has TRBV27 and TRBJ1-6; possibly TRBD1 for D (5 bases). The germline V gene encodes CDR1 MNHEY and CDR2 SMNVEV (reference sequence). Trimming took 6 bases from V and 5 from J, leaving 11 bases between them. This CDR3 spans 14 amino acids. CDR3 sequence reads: CASSPGRNNSPLHF. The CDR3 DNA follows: TGTGCCAGCAGCCCGGGACGGAATAATTCACCCCTCCACTTT.

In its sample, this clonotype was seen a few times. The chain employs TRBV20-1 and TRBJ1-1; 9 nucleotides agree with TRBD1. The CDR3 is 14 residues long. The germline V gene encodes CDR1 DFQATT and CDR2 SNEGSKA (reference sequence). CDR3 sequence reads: CRSVTGGRNTEAFF. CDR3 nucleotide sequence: TGCAGATCAGTTACAGGGGGCCGAAACACTGAAGCTTTCTTT.

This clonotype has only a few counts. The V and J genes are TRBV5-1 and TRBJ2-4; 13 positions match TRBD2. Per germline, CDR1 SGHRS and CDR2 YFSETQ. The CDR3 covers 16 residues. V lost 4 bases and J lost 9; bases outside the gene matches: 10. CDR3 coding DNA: TGCGCCAGCAGCACGGGACTAGCGGGATCTACGAGCATTCAGTACTTC. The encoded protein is CASSTGLAGSTSIQYF.

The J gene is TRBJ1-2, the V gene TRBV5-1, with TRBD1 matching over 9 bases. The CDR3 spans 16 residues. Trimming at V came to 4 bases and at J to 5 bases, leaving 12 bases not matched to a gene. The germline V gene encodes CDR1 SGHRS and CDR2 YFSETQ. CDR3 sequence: CASSPRIGTGWYGYTF. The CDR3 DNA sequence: TGCGCCAGCAGCCCCCGGATCGGGACAGGGTGGTATGGCTACACCTTC.

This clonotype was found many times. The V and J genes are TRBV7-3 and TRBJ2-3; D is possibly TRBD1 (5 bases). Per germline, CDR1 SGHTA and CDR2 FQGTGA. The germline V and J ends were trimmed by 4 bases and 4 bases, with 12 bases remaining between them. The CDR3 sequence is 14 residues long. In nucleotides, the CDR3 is TGTGCCAGCAGCTGGGGCGCCGCGCCAGATACGCAGTATTTT. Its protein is CASSWGAAPDTQYF.

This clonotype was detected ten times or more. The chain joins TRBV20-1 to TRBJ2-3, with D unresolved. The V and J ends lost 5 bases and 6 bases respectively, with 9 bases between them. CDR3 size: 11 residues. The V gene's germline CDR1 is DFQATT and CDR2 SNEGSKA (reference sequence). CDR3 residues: CSAPRRDTQYF. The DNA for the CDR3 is TGCAGTGCTCCAAGGCGGGATACGCAGTATTTT.